These 2 T cell receptor beta chains originate from one sample sequenced in a study of radiation and T cells in renal cell carcinoma. Time point in this sample: blood 4 weeks post-SBRT, at nephrectomy. This sample's treatment: 15 Gy SBRT to primary tumor, nephrectomy 4 weeks later. TCRdb keeps only in-frame clones here, not all; method: immunoSEQ multiplex PCR. The sample lists roughly 100,000 clones; more than 65% were seen once. The source material was blood, sampled from a patient whose treatment included radiotherapy and nephrectomy. The receptor set was obtained from a man aged 55 to 69 with renal cell carcinoma.

This chain links TRBV7-2 with TRBJ2-7, with 7 bases lining up with TRBD2. The trim removed 1 base at V and 2 bases at J, leaving 8 bases unmatched. Germline loops: CDR1 SGHTA, CDR2 FQGNSA. The CDR3 sequence is 16 residues long. The CDR3 region has the DNA TGTGCCAGCAGCTTAGATGGGGGGGTTAAAACCTACGAGCAGTACTTC. Protein: CASSLDGGVKTYEQYF.

The chain uses TRBV7-8 and TRBJ2-3; 7 bases line up with TRBD2. Germline CDR1 and CDR2: SGHVS and FQNEAQ. CDR3 length: 16 amino acids. J was trimmed by 2 bases and V by 4 bases; bases with no gene match: 9. As DNA, the CDR3 is TGTGCCAGCAGCTCCGACCTGGGGGGGTCCACAGATACGCAGTATTTT. Protein: CASSSDLGGSTDTQYF.